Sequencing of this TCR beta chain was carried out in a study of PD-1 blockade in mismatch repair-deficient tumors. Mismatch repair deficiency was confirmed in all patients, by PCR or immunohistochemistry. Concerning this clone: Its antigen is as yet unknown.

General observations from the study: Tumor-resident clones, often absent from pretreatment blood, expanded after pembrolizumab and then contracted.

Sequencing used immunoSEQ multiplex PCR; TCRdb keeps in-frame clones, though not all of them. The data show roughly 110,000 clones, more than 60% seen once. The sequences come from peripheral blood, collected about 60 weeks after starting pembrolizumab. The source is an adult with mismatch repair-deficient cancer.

The CDR3 reads CASRVGAGHTEAFF. The CDR3 DNA is TGTGCCAGTAGAGTTGGTGCCGGCCACACTGAAGCTTTCTTT. The rearrangement links TRBV19 to TRBJ1-1; D is unresolved. Germline V gives CDR1 LNHDA, CDR2 SQIVND (reference sequence). This CDR3 is 14 amino acids long. The germline V and J ends were trimmed by 6 bases and 3 bases, with 14 bases remaining between them.